This T cell receptor beta chain appears in the sequencing data of a study of cytomegalovirus exposure and HLA in healthy donors. Germline CDR1 is MGHRA and CDR2 is YSYEKL. With 4 bases clipped from V and 4 bases from J, the junction kept 5 bases outside the gene matches. This CDR3 contains 14 residues. Nominal health characterized the donors when sampled, though unrecorded immune exposures were likely. The primer mix had 60 Vbeta and 13 Jbeta primers. Clones were sequenced by immunoSEQ multiplex PCR, and TCRdb holds only the in-frame ones, with some missing. In the table there are tens of thousands of clones, around two thirds of which are singletons.

The rearrangement uses TRBV4-1 and TRBJ2-7; TRBD1 aligns across 9 bases. This clonotype originated in a man aged 55-75 years in good health and CMV-seropositive. Specimen: PBMCs. The CDR3 protein is CASSLGTGPYEQYF. CDR3 bases: TGCGCCAGCAGCCTCGGGACAGGGCCGTACGAGCAGTACTTC.